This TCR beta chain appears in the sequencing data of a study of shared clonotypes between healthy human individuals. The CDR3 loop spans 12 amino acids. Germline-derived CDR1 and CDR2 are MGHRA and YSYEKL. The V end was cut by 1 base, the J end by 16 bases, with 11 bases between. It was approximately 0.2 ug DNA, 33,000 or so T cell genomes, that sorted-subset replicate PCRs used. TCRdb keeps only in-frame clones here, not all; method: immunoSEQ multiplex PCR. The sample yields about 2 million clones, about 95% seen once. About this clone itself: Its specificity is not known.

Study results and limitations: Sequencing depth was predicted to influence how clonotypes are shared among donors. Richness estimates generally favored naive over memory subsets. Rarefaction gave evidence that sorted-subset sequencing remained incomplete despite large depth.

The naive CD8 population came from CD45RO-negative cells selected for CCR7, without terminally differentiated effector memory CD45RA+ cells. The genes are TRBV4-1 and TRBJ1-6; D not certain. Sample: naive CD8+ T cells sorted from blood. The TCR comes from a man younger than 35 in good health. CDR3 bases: TGCGCCAGCAGCCAAGTAGGAGCGGGGCTCCACTTT. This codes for CASSQVGAGLHF.